The T cell receptor beta chain described here comes from a study of T cells in Graves' hyperthyroidism and ophthalmopathy. RNA transcripts served as the template for amplifying TCR beta CDR3 regions. First-round RT-PCR of the TCR CDR3 relied on the HTBI primer set. MiXCR, run by TCRdb on the multiplex PCR reads, gives a single entry per CDR3 protein. Of some 550,000 distinct CDR3 sequences in the sample, about 20% were seen once. At least ten counts were recorded for this clonotype. V lost 2 bases, J lost 0 bases, and 7 bases lay in between. CDR3 size: 14 residues. The germline CDR1 and CDR2 sequences are MNHEY and SVGAGI.

Sequencing used blood. The clonotype was recovered from a man younger than 35 with Graves' hyperthyroidism. The chain links TRBV6-5 to TRBJ1-1; TRBD1 is a possible D gene (5 bases). CDR3 in amino acids: CASSYEGMNTEAFF. The DNA for the CDR3 is TGTGCCAGCAGTTACGAGGGGATGAACACTGAAGCTTTCTTT.